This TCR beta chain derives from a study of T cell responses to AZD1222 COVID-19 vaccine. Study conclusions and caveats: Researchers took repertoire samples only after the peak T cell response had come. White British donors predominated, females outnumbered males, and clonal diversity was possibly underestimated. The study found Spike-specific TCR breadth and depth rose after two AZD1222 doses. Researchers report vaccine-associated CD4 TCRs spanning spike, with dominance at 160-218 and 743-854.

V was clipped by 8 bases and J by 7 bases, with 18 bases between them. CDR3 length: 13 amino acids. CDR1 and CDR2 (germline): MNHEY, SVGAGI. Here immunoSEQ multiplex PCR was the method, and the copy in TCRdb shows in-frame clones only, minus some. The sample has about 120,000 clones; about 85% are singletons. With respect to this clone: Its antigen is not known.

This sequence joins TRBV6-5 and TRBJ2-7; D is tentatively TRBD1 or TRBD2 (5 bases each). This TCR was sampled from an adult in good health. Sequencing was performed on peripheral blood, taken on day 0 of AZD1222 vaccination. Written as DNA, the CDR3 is TGTGCCAGCGGCCGGGACGGAGCTGGGGAGCAGTACTTC. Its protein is CASGRDGAGEQYF.